These T cell receptor beta chains were read from a single sample in a study of blood T cell repertoires in COVID-19. The repertoire was sequenced with immunoSEQ multiplex PCR; TCRdb's copy has only in-frame clones and lacks some. The data contain 230,000 or so clones, about nine tenths of them singletons. Material: PBMCs or T cells enriched from blood (not recorded which). The source is a woman aged 40 to 50 with acute COVID-19. Both conserved end residues are part of each CDR3. The D gene is left open where the match is weak.

TRBJ2-3 TRBV27 NA TGTGCCAGCAGATCCGTCACAGGGATCAGCACAGATACGCAGTATTTT CASRSVTGISTDTQYF
TRBJ1-2 TRBV5-1 NA TGCGCCAGCAGCTTGGGGGTATCGGGGTCCCATGGCTACACCTTC CASSLGVSGSHGYTF
TRBJ1-2 TRBV27 NA TGTGCCAGCAGACTGCAGGGGTCGGGGGGCTACACCTTC CASRLQGSGGYTF
TRBJ1-6 TRBV5-1 NA TGCGCCAGCAGCTTGACGGCCAGGGGAACTATTAGGGATTCACCCCTCCACTTT CASSLTARGTIRDSPLHF
TRBJ2-1 TRBV6-5 NA TGTGCCAGCAGTTCCCCTATTGAGCAGTTCTTC CASSSPIEQFF
TRBJ1-1 TRBV7-2 NA TGTGCCAGCAGCTTAGTTATCGGGGTCACTGAAGCTTTCTTT CASSLVIGVTEAFF
TRBJ2-5 TRBV24-1 NA TGTGCCACCAGTGATTTGGGCAGGGGGGCAGAGACCCAGTACTTC CATSDLGRGAETQYF
TRBJ2-1 TRBV5-4 NA TGTGCCAGCAGCTCAAAAGGCCCCGGGTCTTTAGGCAATGAGCAGTTCTTC CASSSKGPGSLGNEQFF
TRBJ1-2 TRBV11-2 NA TGTGCCAGCAGCTCTGGGAGTATGTGGAGCGAGTCTGGCTACACCTTC CASSSGSMWSESGYTF
TRBJ2-5 TRBV19 NA TGTGCCAGTAGTCTCGGACAACCTGGGGCACAAGAGACCCAGTACTTC CASSLGQPGAQETQYF